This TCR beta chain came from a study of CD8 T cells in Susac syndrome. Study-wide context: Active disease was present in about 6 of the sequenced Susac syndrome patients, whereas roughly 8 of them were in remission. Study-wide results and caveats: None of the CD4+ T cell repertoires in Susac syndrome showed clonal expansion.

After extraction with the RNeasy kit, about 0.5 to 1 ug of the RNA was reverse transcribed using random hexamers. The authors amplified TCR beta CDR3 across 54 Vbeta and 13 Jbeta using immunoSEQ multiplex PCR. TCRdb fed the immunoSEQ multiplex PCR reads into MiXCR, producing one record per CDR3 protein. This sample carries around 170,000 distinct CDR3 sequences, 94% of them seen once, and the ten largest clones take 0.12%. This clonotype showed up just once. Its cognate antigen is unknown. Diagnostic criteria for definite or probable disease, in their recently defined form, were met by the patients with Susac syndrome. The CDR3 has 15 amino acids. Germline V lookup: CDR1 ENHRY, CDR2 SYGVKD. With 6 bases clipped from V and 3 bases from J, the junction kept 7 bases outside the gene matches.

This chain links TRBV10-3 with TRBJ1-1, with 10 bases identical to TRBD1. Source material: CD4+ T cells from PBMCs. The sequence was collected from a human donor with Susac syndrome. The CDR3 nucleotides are TGTGCCATCAGCTTTGCCGGGACAGGGGACACTGAAGCTTTCTTT. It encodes CAISFAGTGDTEAFF.